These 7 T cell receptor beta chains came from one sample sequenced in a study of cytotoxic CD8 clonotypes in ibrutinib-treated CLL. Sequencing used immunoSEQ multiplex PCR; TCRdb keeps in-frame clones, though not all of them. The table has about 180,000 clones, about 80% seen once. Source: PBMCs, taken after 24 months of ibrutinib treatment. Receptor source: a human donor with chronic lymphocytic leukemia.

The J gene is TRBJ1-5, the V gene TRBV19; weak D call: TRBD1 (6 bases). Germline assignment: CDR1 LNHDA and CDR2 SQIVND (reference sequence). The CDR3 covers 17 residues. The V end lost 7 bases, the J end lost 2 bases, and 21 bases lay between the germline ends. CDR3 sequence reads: CASTLHRERFGNQPQHF. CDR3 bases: TGTGCCAGTACTCTTCACAGGGAACGGTTCGGCAATCAGCCCCAGCATTTT.

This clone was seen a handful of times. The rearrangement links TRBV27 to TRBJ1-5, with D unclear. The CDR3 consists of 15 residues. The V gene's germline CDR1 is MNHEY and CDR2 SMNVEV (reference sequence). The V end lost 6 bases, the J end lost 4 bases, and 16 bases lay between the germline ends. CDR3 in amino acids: CASSRGDARNQPQHF. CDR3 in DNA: TGTGCCAGCAGCCGGGGAGACGCACGTAATCAGCCCCAGCATTTT.

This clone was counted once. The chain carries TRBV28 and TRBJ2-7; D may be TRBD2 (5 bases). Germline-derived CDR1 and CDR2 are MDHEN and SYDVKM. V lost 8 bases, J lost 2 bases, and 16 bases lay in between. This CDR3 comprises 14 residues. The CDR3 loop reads CASARHGLPYEQYF. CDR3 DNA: TGTGCCAGCGCGAGACACGGACTCCCCTACGAGCAGTACTTC.

The CDR3 here is CASSLQGAASGNTIYF. Written as DNA, the CDR3 is TGTGCCAGCAGCTTACAGGGGGCCGCCTCTGGAAACACCATATATTTT. V usage is TRBV7-2 and J usage is TRBJ1-3; 8 bases are a match to TRBD1. The CDR3 consists of 16 residues. V shed 2 bases and J 0 bases; nucleotides not matched to a gene: 3. The germline V gene encodes CDR1 SGHTA and CDR2 FQGNSA.

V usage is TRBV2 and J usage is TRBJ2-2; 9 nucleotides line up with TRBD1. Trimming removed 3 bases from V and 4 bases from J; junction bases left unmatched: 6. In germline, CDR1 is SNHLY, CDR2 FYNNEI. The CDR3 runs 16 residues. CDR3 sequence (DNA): TGTGCCAGCAGTGACCTGGACAGGGGCATCACCGGGGAGCTGTTTTTT. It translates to CASSDLDRGITGELFF.

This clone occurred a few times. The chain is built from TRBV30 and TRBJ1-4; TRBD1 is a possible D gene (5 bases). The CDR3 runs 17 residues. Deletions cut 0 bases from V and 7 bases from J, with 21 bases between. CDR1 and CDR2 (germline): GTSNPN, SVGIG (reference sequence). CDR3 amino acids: CAWSVRGWEAKSEKLFF. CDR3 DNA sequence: TGTGCCTGGAGTGTTCGGGGGTGGGAGGCCAAGAGTGAAAAACTGTTTTTT. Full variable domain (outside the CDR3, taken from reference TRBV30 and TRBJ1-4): SQTIHQWPATLVQPVGSPLSLECTVEGTSNPNLYWYRQAAGRGLQLLFYSVGIGQISSEVPQNLSASRPQDRQFILSSKKLLLSDSGFYLCAWSVRGWEAKSEKLFFGSGTQLSVL.

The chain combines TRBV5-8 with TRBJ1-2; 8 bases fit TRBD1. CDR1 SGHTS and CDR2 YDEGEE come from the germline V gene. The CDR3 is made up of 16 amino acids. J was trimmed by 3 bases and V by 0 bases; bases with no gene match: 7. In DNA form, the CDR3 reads TGTGCCAGCAGCTTGGAGGGAGGACAGGGCGACTATGGCTACACCTTC. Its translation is CASSLEGGQGDYGYTF.